This TCR beta chain was observed in a study of blood T cell repertoires in COVID-19. Study context: Researchers got acute and convalescent COVID-19 samples from the United States, Italy and Spain.

Sequencing used immunoSEQ multiplex PCR; TCRdb keeps in-frame clones, though not all of them. Of over 250,000 clones in the sample, over 75% were seen once. Germline V CDR1 and CDR2: MNHEY, SVGAGI. This CDR3 is 16 amino acids long. The V segment lost 4 bases and the J segment 7 bases; nucleotides outside the gene matches: 7. The sample was peripheral blood. The sequence came from a human donor in a cohort sampled during active COVID-19. The rearrangement links TRBV6-5 to TRBJ2-3, with 14 positions matching TRBD2. The CDR3 region has the DNA TGTGCCAGCAGTTCTGGGGGACTAGCGGGAGCAAATACGCAGTATTTT. This codes for CASSSGGLAGANTQYF.